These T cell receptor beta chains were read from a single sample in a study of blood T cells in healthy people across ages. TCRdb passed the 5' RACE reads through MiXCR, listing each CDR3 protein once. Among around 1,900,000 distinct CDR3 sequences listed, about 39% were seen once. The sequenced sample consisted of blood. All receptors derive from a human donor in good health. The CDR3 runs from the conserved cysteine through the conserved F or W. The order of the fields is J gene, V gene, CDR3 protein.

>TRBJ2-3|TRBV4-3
CASSISVSGTDTQYF
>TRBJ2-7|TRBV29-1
CSVDSGRGKYF
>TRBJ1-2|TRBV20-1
CSAKQCPRTDIDYTF
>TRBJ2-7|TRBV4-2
CASRFPTDLRNEQYF
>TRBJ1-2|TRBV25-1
CASSGFDPTGWVYGYTF
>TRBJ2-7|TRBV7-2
CASSLVGTAVYEQYF
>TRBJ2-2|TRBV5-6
CASSLQGWRNTGELFF
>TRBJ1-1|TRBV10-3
CAISAQGGNTEAFF
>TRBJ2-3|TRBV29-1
CSARTRGITDTQYF
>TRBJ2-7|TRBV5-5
CASSSLFTSTSNYEQYF
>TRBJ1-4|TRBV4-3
CASSQGEGEKLFF
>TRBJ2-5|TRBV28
CASSTRTSGGPKETQYF
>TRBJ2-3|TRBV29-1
CSGGHRGQVDTQYF
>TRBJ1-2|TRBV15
CATTRDRNNYGYTF
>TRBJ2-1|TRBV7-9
CASSPPSFPGNEQFF
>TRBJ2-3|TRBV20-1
CSARAWDFTDTQYF
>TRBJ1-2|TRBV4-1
CASSQDPTGNGYTF
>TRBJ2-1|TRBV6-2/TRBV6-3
CASSEPGQSYNEQFF
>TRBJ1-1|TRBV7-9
CASSLGVGSTEAFF
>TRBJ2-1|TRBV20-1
CSASGGLLTHNEQFF
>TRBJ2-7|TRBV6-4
CASSEPGRGNCYEQYF
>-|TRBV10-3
CATTLEYAVSEQYF
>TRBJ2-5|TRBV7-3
CASSLPGTPGGETQYF
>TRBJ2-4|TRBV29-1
CSVQGSYNEQYF
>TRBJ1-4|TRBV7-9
CASSLSGNEKLFF
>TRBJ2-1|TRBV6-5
CVGGGPYNEQFF
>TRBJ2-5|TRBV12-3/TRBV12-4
CASSWNPQETQYF
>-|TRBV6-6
CASSYHRGTDEQYF
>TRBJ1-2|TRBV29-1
CSVGNRASGYTF
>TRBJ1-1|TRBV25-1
CASSEGPPSAFF
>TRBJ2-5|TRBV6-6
CASSYHTGEETQYF
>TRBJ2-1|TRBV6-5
CASSYSLTSRISNEQFF
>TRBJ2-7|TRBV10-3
CAISDVLGAGGYEQYF
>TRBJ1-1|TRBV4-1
CASSRKTGVGTEAFF
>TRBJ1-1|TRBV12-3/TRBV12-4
CASSFGPHAFF
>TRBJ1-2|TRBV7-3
CASSLGGEYGNTF
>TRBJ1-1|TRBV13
CASRGTGVTEAFF
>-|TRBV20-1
CSARSSGYEQYF
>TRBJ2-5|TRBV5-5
CASSLSSGSPKKETQYF
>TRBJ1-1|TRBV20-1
CSARDWGDREAFF
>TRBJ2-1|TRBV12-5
CASGSGQGYNEQFF
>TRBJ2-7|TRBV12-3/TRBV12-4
CASESYEQYF
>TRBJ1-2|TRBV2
CASSNRDRGQGGYTF
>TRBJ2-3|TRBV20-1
CSAGKRGGFTDTQYF
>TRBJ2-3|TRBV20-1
CSARSGGVGTDTQYF
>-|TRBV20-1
CSARDQEQGLYEQYF
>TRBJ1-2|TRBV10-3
CAVSRGQRGYTF
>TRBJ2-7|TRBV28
CASRSGQGGEQYF
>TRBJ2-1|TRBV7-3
CASSLLLSGGNDNEQFF
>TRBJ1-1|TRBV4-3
CASSQPGGLEAFF
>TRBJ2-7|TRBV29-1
CSVGIRQGFYEQYF
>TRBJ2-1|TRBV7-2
CASSLGRGAVEQFF
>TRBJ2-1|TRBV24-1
CATSDFGTRHEQFF